These 27 T cell receptor beta chains originate from one sample sequenced in a study of T cell responses to AZD1222 COVID-19 vaccine. Libraries were prepared by immunoSEQ multiplex PCR; TCRdb keeps only in-frame clonotypes and omits some of them. The table records about 140,000 clones, over 90% of them present only once. The input for sequencing was peripheral blood, taken on day 0 of MenACWY control vaccination. These receptors all stem from an adult in good health.

The gene calls are TRBV19 and TRBJ2-3, with D possibly matching TRBD1 (6 bases). Trimming took off 6 bases at V and 5 bases at J, with 21 bases between the two ends. There are 16 residues in the CDR3. From germline, CDR1 is LNHDA and CDR2 SQIVND (reference sequence). The CDR3 sequence is CASRYIHGARGDTQYF. In nucleotides, the CDR3 is TGTGCCAGTAGGTACATTCATGGGGCCAGGGGAGATACGCAGTATTTT.

The gene calls are TRBV7-9 and TRBJ1-2, with D possibly being TRBD1 (6 bases). The CDR3 loop spans 15 amino acids. Germline CDR1 reads SEHNR; CDR2 reads FQNEAQ (reference sequence). Between the trimmed V and J ends, which lost 4 bases and 4 bases, there was a span of 16 bases. CDR3 bases: TGTGCCAGCAGCTCTCTTAGACAGGCGGGCTATGGCTACACCTTC. Translated: CASSSLRQAGYGYTF.

The chain uses TRBV19 and TRBJ1-4; no clear D. The CDR3 covers 16 residues. Trimming pared 5 bases from V and 0 bases from J, leaving 13 bases between. CDR1 and CDR2 from the germline V gene are LNHDA and SQIVND (reference sequence). This CDR3 is CASSPQRSATNEKLFF. DNA of the CDR3: TGTGCCAGTAGTCCACAAAGGTCCGCAACTAATGAAAAACTGTTTTTT.

The V gene is TRBV9, the J gene TRBJ2-1; weak D call: TRBD2 (6 bases). The CDR3 runs to 14 residues. Deletions cut 7 bases from V and 2 bases from J, with 13 bases between. Germline CDR1 reads SGDLS; CDR2 reads YYNGEE. The DNA for the CDR3 is TGTGCCAGCTCCCGGGACTCGACCTACAATGAGCAGTTCTTC. Amino acids: CASSRDSTYNEQFF.

The rearrangement joins TRBV20-1 to TRBJ1-1; tentative D call: TRBD1 (6 bases). Per the germline V gene, CDR1 is DFQATT and CDR2 is SNEGSKA (reference sequence). The CDR3 length is 13 residues. V lost 3 bases, J lost 6 bases, and 14 bases lay in between. CDR3 protein: CSASTGGAAEAFF. The DNA for the CDR3 is TGCAGTGCTAGTACGGGGGGCGCGGCTGAAGCTTTCTTT.

This chain connects TRBV6-5 to TRBJ2-7, with 8 bases lining up with TRBD1. The CDR3 consists of 15 residues. Per germline, CDR1 MNHEY and CDR2 SVGAGI. Trimming removed 2 bases from V and 7 bases from J; junction bases left unmatched: 10. The CDR3 region is CASSYLGQGFGEQYF. CDR3 coding DNA: TGTGCCAGCAGTTACCTCGGACAGGGATTCGGAGAGCAGTACTTC.

The V call is TRBV7-3, the J call TRBJ2-1; TRBD1 agrees at 8 bases. The CDR3 is 15 amino acids. Germline CDR1 reads SGHTA; CDR2 reads FQGTGA. J lost 2 bases, V lost 4 bases, and 4 bases had no gene match. The CDR3 spells CASSSTGGTYNEQFF. CDR3 in DNA: TGTGCCAGCAGCTCTACAGGGGGGACCTACAATGAGCAGTTCTTC.

The V gene is TRBV19, the J gene TRBJ2-2; D may be TRBD1 (6 bases). This CDR3 is built from 17 residues. V was cut by 1 base and J by 5 bases, with 17 bases left in between. Germline CDR1 and CDR2: LNHDA and SQIVND (reference sequence). This chain's CDR3 is CASSIGRLGAGTGELFF. For the CDR3, the DNA is TGTGCCAGTAGTATAGGCCGTTTGGGGGCAGGGACCGGGGAGCTGTTTTTT.

The chain uses TRBV7-9 and TRBJ1-2; 10 bases fit TRBD1. Looked up from germline, CDR1 is SEHNR and CDR2 is FQNEAQ (reference sequence). The CDR3 covers 15 residues. After removal of 7 bases from V and 6 bases from J, the junction contained 11 bases not matched to a gene. CDR3 region: CASTPLGQGMDGYTF. The CDR3 nucleotides are TGTGCCAGCACCCCTCTGGGACAGGGGATGGATGGCTACACCTTC. The whole variable domain, filled in from reference TRBV7-9 and TRBJ1-2, reads DTGVSQNPRHKITKRGQNVTFRCDPISEHNRLYWYRQTLGQGPEFLTYFQNEAQLEKSRLLSDRFSAERPKGSFSTLEIQRTEQGDSAMYLCASTPLGQGMDGYTFGSGTRLTVV.

This chain joins TRBV5-1 and TRBJ2-1, with 9 bases matching TRBD1. V shed 2 bases, J shed 7 bases, and the junction held 1 base outside the gene matches. This CDR3 is 13 amino acids long. CDR1 is SGHRS, CDR2 YFSETQ, per germline. The CDR3 spells CASSFDRGNEQFF. CDR3 nucleotide sequence: TGCGCCAGCAGCTTTGACAGGGGGAATGAGCAGTTCTTC.

The V gene is TRBV5-1, the J gene TRBJ2-4; 11 nucleotides align to TRBD1. The CDR3 totals 17 residues. Germline CDR1 reads SGHRS; CDR2 reads YFSETQ. V lost 4 bases, J lost 9 bases, and 15 bases stayed unmatched. Here the CDR3 reads CASSQGQGVSQFAIQYF. The CDR3 DNA follows: TGCGCCAGCAGCCAGGGACAGGGGGTTAGCCAATTCGCCATTCAGTACTTC.

The chain is built from TRBV19 and TRBJ1-1; 9 bases fit TRBD1. With 5 bases clipped from V and 5 bases from J, the junction kept 6 bases outside the gene matches. CDR1 is LNHDA and CDR2 is SQIVND in the germline V gene (reference sequence). This CDR3 has 14 amino acids. As DNA, the CDR3 is TGTGCCAGTAGTTGGACAGGGGCAAGGACTGAAGCTTTCTTT. This sequence encodes CASSWTGARTEAFF.

This clone has only one observation. The chain has TRBV6-5 and TRBJ1-5; the match to TRBD1 covers 7 bases. Trimming took 4 bases from V and 2 from J; bases not matched to a gene: 2. CDR3 length: 14 residues. CDR1 and CDR2 (germline): MNHEY, SVGAGI. CDR3 sequence reads: CASSSGTGNQPQHF. In DNA, the CDR3 is TGTGCCAGCAGTTCCGGGACAGGCAATCAGCCCCAGCATTTT.

V and J are TRBV4-3 and TRBJ2-3; 13 nucleotides match TRBD2. Per germline, CDR1 LGHNA and CDR2 YSLEER. The CDR3 runs to 20 residues. V gave up 0 bases and J gave up 0 bases; unmatched junction bases: 9. In nucleotides, the CDR3 is TGCGCCAGCAGCCAAGATTTAGAGACTAGCGGGGGGACTAGCACAGATACGCAGTATTTT. Its translation: CASSQDLETSGGTSTDTQYF.

The V and J genes are TRBV19 and TRBJ1-2, with D hard to call. The CDR3 is 13 amino acids. Germline V gene data show CDR1 as LNHDA and CDR2 as SQIVND (reference sequence). V lost 2 bases to trimming and J lost 4 bases, with 8 bases between them. CDR3 sequence reads: CASSIRESYGYTF. The CDR3 region has the DNA TGTGCCAGTAGTATAAGGGAATCCTATGGCTACACCTTC.

The chain employs TRBV15 and TRBJ1-4; 8 bases fit TRBD1. CDR3 size: 18 residues. V lost 4 bases and J lost 8; bases outside the gene matches: 18. The germline V gene encodes CDR1 LNHNV and CDR2 YYDKDF (reference sequence). The CDR3 spells CATSNRILSQGAREKLFF. The DNA of the CDR3 is TGTGCCACCAGCAACAGGATCCTGTCTCAGGGGGCAAGGGAAAAACTGTTTTTT.

V and J are TRBV5-1 and TRBJ1-4, with D hard to call. V gave up 7 bases and J gave up 3 bases, with 13 bases separating them. Germline V gene data show CDR1 as SGHRS and CDR2 as YFSETQ. The CDR3 is 14 residues long. CDR3 coding DNA: TGCGCCAGCTCAACTGGGGATTCTAATGAAAAACTGTTTTTT. It yields the protein CASSTGDSNEKLFF. The full variable domain, completed using reference TRBV5-1 and TRBJ1-4, is KAGVTQTPRYLIKTRGQQVTLSCSPISGHRSVSWYQQTPGQGLQFLFEYFSETQRNKGNFPGRFSGRQFSNSRSEMNVSTLELGDSALYLCASSTGDSNEKLFFGSGTQLSVL.

The CDR3 region has the DNA TGTGCCACCAGCAGAGAAGTGGCCCAATATCCCTATAGCAATCAGCCCCAGCATTTT. This sequence encodes CATSREVAQYPYSNQPQHF. The genes are TRBV15 and TRBJ1-5; D is ambiguous. V was trimmed by 0 bases and J by 0 bases, leaving 18 bases between them. The CDR3 has 19 residues. The germline CDR1 and CDR2 sequences are LNHNV and YYDKDF (reference sequence).

The chain is built from TRBV29-1 and TRBJ2-7; D is perhaps TRBD1 (5 bases). This CDR3 comprises 15 residues. Looked up from germline, CDR1 is SQVTM and CDR2 is ANQGSEA. Between the trimmed V and J ends, which lost 0 bases and 2 bases, there was a span of 14 bases. The CDR3 DNA reads TGCAGCGTTGAAGATCCCGCAGACAGTACCTACGAGCAGTACTTC. Translating gives CSVEDPADSTYEQYF.

This chain connects TRBV5-1 to TRBJ1-1, with no clear D. Looked up from germline, CDR1 is SGHRS and CDR2 is YFSETQ. The CDR3 runs to 13 residues. Between the trimmed V and J ends, which lost 1 base and 7 bases, there was a span of 11 bases. DNA for the CDR3: TGCGCCAGCAGCTTGCAGACTGAGGGTGAAGCTTTCTTT. Encoded protein: CASSLQTEGEAFF.

The chain recombines TRBV14 with TRBJ1-1; D unclear. V lost 0 bases and J lost 4, with 12 bases in between. The CDR3 has 15 residues. Germline V gene data show CDR1 as SGHDN and CDR2 as FVKESK. CDR3: CASSQDSIGGTEAFF. In DNA, the CDR3 is TGTGCCAGCAGCCAAGACTCGATTGGTGGCACTGAAGCTTTCTTT. The whole variable domain, remainder taken from reference TRBV14 and TRBJ1-1, is EAGVTQFPSHSVIEKGQTVTLRCDPISGHDNLYWYRRVMGKEIKFLLHFVKESKQDESGMPNNRFLAERTGGTYSTLKVQPAELEDSGVYFCASSQDSIGGTEAFFGQGTRLTVV.

The chain carries TRBV27 and TRBJ1-1; D might be TRBD1 (5 bases). This CDR3 region has 17 residues. The V gene's germline CDR1 is MNHEY and CDR2 SMNVEV (reference sequence). V was clipped by 5 bases and J by 4 bases, with 23 bases between them. In DNA form, the CDR3 reads TGTGCCAGCAGTCTGAGGGACGTAAAGGCCCCGGTCACTGAAGCTTTCTTT. As protein: CASSLRDVKAPVTEAFF.

The chain uses TRBV19 and TRBJ1-5; D is unresolved. V lost 4 bases, J lost 3 bases, and 13 bases lay in between. CDR1 LNHDA and CDR2 SQIVND come from the germline V gene (reference sequence). The CDR3 covers 15 residues. CDR3 nucleotides: TGTGCCAGTAGTAACTCTGGCAGTTTCAATCAGCCCCAGCATTTT. Amino acids: CASSNSGSFNQPQHF.

A few counts support this clone. This chain links TRBV19 with TRBJ1-1; no definite D call. This CDR3 region has 13 residues. CDR1 is LNHDA, CDR2 SQIVND, per germline (reference sequence). V shed 6 bases and J shed 4 bases, with 12 bases lying between them. DNA of the CDR3: TGTGCCAGTAGGCCAATGAGGAGCACTGAAGCTTTCTTT. It yields the protein CASRPMRSTEAFF.

The chain combines TRBV6-5 with TRBJ1-1; no definite D call. The germline V and J ends were trimmed by 1 base and 5 bases, with 17 bases remaining between them. CDR3 length: 16 residues. Per the germline V gene, CDR1 is MNHEY and CDR2 is SVGAGI. The CDR3 nucleotides read TGTGCCAGCAGTTACTTGGGGAAGGGTGGGAATACTGAAGCTTTCTTT. It specifies CASSYLGKGGNTEAFF.

CDR3 DNA: TGCGCCAGCAGCCAAGCAAGTTTCGGTTACGAGCAGTACTTC. Its protein is CASSQASFGYEQYF. V gene TRBV4-3 combines with J gene TRBJ2-7; D ambiguous. The CDR3 is made up of 14 amino acids. V was pared by 1 base and J by 4 bases, with 11 bases between. Germline V CDR1 and CDR2: LGHNA, YSLEER.

This chain links TRBV7-9 with TRBJ1-2; D is uncertain. CDR3 size: 13 residues. The V and J ends lost 1 base and 8 bases respectively, with 11 bases between them. CDR1 SEHNR and CDR2 FQNEAQ come from the germline V gene (reference sequence). CDR3 in DNA: TGTGCCAGCAGCTTAGATGGGATGGACGGCTACACCTTC. Translating it yields CASSLDGMDGYTF.